Shown below are 21 T cell receptor beta chains from a single sample sequenced in a study of blood T cell repertoires in COVID-19. Assay used: immunoSEQ multiplex PCR; TCRdb lists only in-frame clones, some missing. Counted here are 99,000 or so clones, roughly 85% occurring once; the ten biggest clones make up around 4.5%. The sequencing input was peripheral blood. These receptors were obtained from a man aged 45-65 years with acute or convalescent COVID-19.

V and J are TRBV6-5 and TRBJ2-5; no clear D gene. Germline V lookup: CDR1 MNHEY, CDR2 SVGAGI. V gave up 5 bases and J gave up 5 bases, with 9 bases separating them. There are 12 residues in the CDR3. CDR3 sequence: CASSRSMETQYF. The CDR3 region has the DNA TGTGCCAGCAGTCGCAGTATGGAGACCCAGTACTTC.

The rearrangement links TRBV7-2 to TRBJ2-3, with TRBD2 matching 10 bases. The trim removed 2 bases at V and 3 bases at J, leaving 5 bases unmatched. Germline CDR1 SGHTA, CDR2 FQGNSA. There are 16 residues in the CDR3. The CDR3 DNA reads as TGTGCCAGCAGCTTATGGCCTAGCGGGAGTACAGATACGCAGTATTTT. Protein: CASSLWPSGSTDTQYF.

The chain has TRBV9 and TRBJ2-7; no definite D call. The V gene's germline CDR1 is SGDLS and CDR2 YYNGEE. Trimming left V 0 bases short and J 1 base short, with 8 bases between. This CDR3 comprises 14 residues. The CDR3 loop is CASSVGSPSYEQYF. The CDR3 nucleotides are TGTGCCAGCAGCGTAGGGAGCCCTTCCTACGAGCAGTACTTC.

This chain uses TRBV19 with TRBJ2-3; D not certain. Germline lookup yields CDR1 LNHDA and CDR2 SQIVND (reference sequence). V lost 4 bases to trimming and J lost 2 bases, with 7 bases between them. The CDR3 runs to 13 residues. CDR3 residues: CASSTLSTDTQYF. In DNA form, the CDR3 reads TGTGCCAGTAGTACCCTTTCCACAGATACGCAGTATTTT. The whole variable domain, remainder taken from reference TRBV19 and TRBJ2-3, is DGGITQSPKYLFRKEGQNVTLSCEQNLNHDAMYWYRQDPGQGLRLIYYSQIVNDFQKGDIAEGYSVSREKKESFPLTVTSAQKNPTAFYLCASSTLSTDTQYFGPGTRLTVL.

The chain links TRBV6-4 to TRBJ2-1; no clear D gene. V was cut by 2 bases and J by 1 base, with 15 bases left in between. CDR1 is MRHNA and CDR2 is SNTAGT in the germline V gene. This CDR3 is 17 amino acids long. The CDR3 region is CASSDGQELSSYNEQFF. The CDR3 nucleotides are TGTGCCAGCAGTGACGGTCAGGAACTTAGTTCCTACAATGAGCAGTTCTTC.

The V call is TRBV13, the J call TRBJ1-1, with 8 bases fitting TRBD1. With V trimmed by 4 bases and J by 1 base, 8 bases remained unmatched. CDR3 length equals 16 residues. From germline, CDR1 is PRHDT and CDR2 FYEKMQ (reference sequence). CDR3 region: CASSSTGEQGNTEAFF. CDR3 nucleotide sequence: TGTGCCAGCAGCTCGACAGGGGAACAGGGGAACACTGAAGCTTTCTTT. Full variable domain (rest looked up from reference TRBV13 and TRBJ1-1): AAGVIQSPRHLIKEKRETATLKCYPIPRHDTVYWYQQGPGQDPQFLISFYEKMQSDKGSIPDRFSAQQFSDYHSELNMSSLELGDSALYFCASSSTGEQGNTEAFFGQGTRLTVV.

The V gene is TRBV9, the J gene TRBJ2-7; D is uncertain. V was pared by 3 bases and J by 4 bases, with 17 bases between. Germline values: CDR1 SGDLS, CDR2 YYNGEE. This CDR3 comprises 15 residues. CDR3 coding DNA: TGTGCCAGCAGCGCATCCTCTTCTCCAACATACGAGCAGTACTTC. Amino acids: CASSASSSPTYEQYF.

The chain recombines TRBV3-1 (or the pseudogene TRBV3-2) with TRBJ2-5, with unresolved D. This CDR3 comprises 13 residues. Germline CDR1 and CDR2: LGHDT and YNNKEL (reference sequence). V was clipped by 4 bases and J by 4 bases, with 10 bases between them. CDR3 sequence reads: CASSPPRVETQYF. The CDR3 DNA reads as TGTGCCAGCAGCCCCCCCCGCGTAGAGACCCAGTACTTC.

In regard to this clone: Other DNA sequences in this sample translate to the same CDR3. The chain is built from TRBV7-8 and TRBJ2-2; possibly TRBD1 for D (6 bases). The CDR3 consists of 16 residues. Trimming removed 1 base at V and 0 bases at J, with 9 bases between. Germline assignment: CDR1 SGHVS and CDR2 FQNEAQ. The CDR3 DNA is TGTGCCAGCAGCTTAGGAGGGGGTACGAACACCGGGGAGCTGTTTTTT. This codes for CASSLGGGTNTGELFF.

The chain employs TRBV6-5 and TRBJ1-6; the match to TRBD1 covers 9 bases. Germline-derived CDR1 and CDR2 are MNHEY and SVGAGI. The CDR3 has 14 residues. Trimming took 5 bases from V and 9 from J; bases not matched to a gene: 5. The CDR3 here is CASSTGTGSSPLHF. The CDR3 DNA sequence: TGTGCCAGCAGTACCGGGACAGGGAGTTCACCCCTCCACTTT.

The chain employs TRBV5-1 and TRBJ1-5; TRBD1 aligns across 8 bases. V gave up 1 base and J gave up 2 bases; unmatched junction bases: 2. The CDR3 loop spans 15 amino acids. Germline CDR1 SGHRS, CDR2 YFSETQ. CDR3 DNA: TGCGCCAGCAGCTTGATGACAGGGGGCAATCAGCCCCAGCATTTT. Translation: CASSLMTGGNQPQHF.

V gene TRBV11-3 combines with J gene TRBJ1-2; 7 positions match TRBD1. Germline CDR1 is SGHNT and CDR2 is YENEEA. J gave up 3 bases and V 2 bases, and 6 bases lay outside the gene matches. The CDR3 totals 15 residues. Written as DNA, the CDR3 is TGTGCCAGCAGCTTATTAACAGGGGATCACTATGGCTACACCTTC. Amino acid sequence: CASSLLTGDHYGYTF.

The V gene is TRBV7-9, the J gene TRBJ1-3, with D maybe TRBD1 (5 bases). Germline lookup yields CDR1 SEHNR and CDR2 FQNEAQ (reference sequence). The CDR3 length is 15 residues. Deletions cut 2 bases from V and 5 bases from J, with 13 bases between. The DNA of the CDR3 is TGTGCCAGCAGCTTATTGGTCGACAGAAGAAACACCATATATTTT. Amino acid sequence: CASSLLVDRRNTIYF.

V gene TRBV30 combines with J gene TRBJ2-1; TRBD2 aligns across 8 bases. The CDR3 has 15 residues. Unmatched junction bases numbered 9, after V lost 0 bases and J lost 8 bases. Germline loops: CDR1 GTSNPN, CDR2 SVGIG (reference sequence). Written as DNA, the CDR3 is TGTGCCTGGAGTGTACTTTATAGCGGGGCCGATGAGCAGTTCTTC. Its translation: CAWSVLYSGADEQFF.

V is TRBV6-1 and J is TRBJ1-1; TRBD1 matches 7 bases. In germline, CDR1 is MNHNS, CDR2 SASEGT. J gave up 3 bases and V 5 bases, and 6 bases lay outside the gene matches. The CDR3 is 14 residues long. CDR3 sequence (DNA): TGTGCCAGCAGTTTGGACAGGCGGTACACTGAAGCTTTCTTT. Its translation: CASSLDRRYTEAFF.

The chain combines TRBV5-1 with TRBJ2-3; D not certain. Germline V CDR1 and CDR2: SGHRS, YFSETQ. The V end was cut by 4 bases, the J end by 2 bases, with 11 bases between. This CDR3 region has 14 residues. CDR3 sequence: CASSEWSVTDTQYF. DNA for the CDR3: TGCGCCAGCAGCGAATGGAGTGTCACAGATACGCAGTATTTT.

There are a few counts of this clone. V gene TRBV28 combines with J gene TRBJ1-2; 10 bases agree with TRBD1. There are 13 residues in the CDR3. Germline assignment: CDR1 MDHEN and CDR2 SYDVKM. V lost 6 bases, J lost 5 bases, and 3 bases stayed unmatched. The CDR3 loop is CASRRTGGYGYTF. DNA for the CDR3: TGTGCCAGCAGACGGACAGGGGGTTATGGCTACACCTTC.

V and J are TRBV7-3 and TRBJ1-1, with D possibly being TRBD1 (6 bases). V dropped 2 bases and J dropped 1 base, with 11 bases sitting between them. This CDR3 has 15 residues. CDR1 and CDR2 (germline): SGHTA, FQGTGA. The CDR3 loop reads CASSLSRTANTEAFF. The DNA for the CDR3 is TGTGCCAGCAGCTTATCCCGGACAGCGAACACTGAAGCTTTCTTT. The full variable domain, rest sourced from reference TRBV7-3 and TRBJ1-1, is GAGVSQTPSNKVTEKGKYVELRCDPISGHTALYWYRQSLGQGPEFLIYFQGTGAADDSGLPNDRFFAVRPEGSVSTLKIQRTERGDSAVYLCASSLSRTANTEAFFGQGTRLTVV.

The gene calls are TRBV7-8 and TRBJ1-1; D gene uncertain. V lost 2 bases and J lost 2, with 9 bases in between. Germline V gene sequence: CDR1 SGHVS, CDR2 FQNEAQ. The CDR3 is 14 amino acids. The CDR3 nucleotides are TGTGCCAGCAGCTTAAATCAGGCCAACACTGAAGCTTTCTTT. Protein sequence: CASSLNQANTEAFF.

This chain uses TRBV7-9 with TRBJ2-1, with D perhaps TRBD2 (6 bases). Germline CDR1 and CDR2: SEHNR and FQNEAQ (reference sequence). There are 15 residues in the CDR3. Trimming cost V 6 bases and J 5 bases, with 17 bases left between them. CDR3 protein: CASSPTAGLNNEQFF. For the CDR3, the DNA is TGTGCCAGCAGTCCAACCGCAGGACTAAACAATGAGCAGTTCTTC.

The chain carries TRBV2 and TRBJ2-7, with 7 bases aligning to TRBD1. Germline lookup yields CDR1 SNHLY and CDR2 FYNNEI. After removal of 2 bases from V and 3 bases from J, the junction contained 1 base not matched to a gene. CDR3 length: 13 amino acids. The CDR3 loop reads CASSERGLYEQYF. The DNA for the CDR3 is TGTGCCAGCAGTGAAAGGGGGCTCTACGAGCAGTACTTC.